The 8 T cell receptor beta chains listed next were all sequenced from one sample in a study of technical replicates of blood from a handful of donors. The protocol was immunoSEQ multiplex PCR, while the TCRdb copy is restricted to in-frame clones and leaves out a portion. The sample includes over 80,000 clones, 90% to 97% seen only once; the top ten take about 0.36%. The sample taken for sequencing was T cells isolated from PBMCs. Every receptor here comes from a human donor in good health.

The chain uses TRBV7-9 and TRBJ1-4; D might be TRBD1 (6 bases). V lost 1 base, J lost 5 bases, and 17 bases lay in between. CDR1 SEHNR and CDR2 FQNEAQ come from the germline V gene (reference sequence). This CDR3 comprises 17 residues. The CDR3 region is CASSLGLVGQGNEKLFF. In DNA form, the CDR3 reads TGTGCCAGCAGCTTAGGTTTGGTTGGGCAGGGGAATGAAAAACTGTTTTTT. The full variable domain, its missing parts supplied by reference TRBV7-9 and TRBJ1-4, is DTGVSQNPRHKITKRGQNVTFRCDPISEHNRLYWYRQTLGQGPEFLTYFQNEAQLEKSRLLSDRFSAERPKGSFSTLEIQRTEQGDSAMYLCASSLGLVGQGNEKLFFGSGTQLSVL.

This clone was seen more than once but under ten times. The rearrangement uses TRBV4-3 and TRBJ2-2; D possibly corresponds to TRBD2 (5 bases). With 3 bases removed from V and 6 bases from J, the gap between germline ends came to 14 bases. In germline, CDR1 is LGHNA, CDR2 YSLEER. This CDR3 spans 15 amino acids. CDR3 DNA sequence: TGCGCCAGCAGCCATTCAAGCGGTACTTCCGGGGAGCTGTTTTTT. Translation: CASSHSSGTSGELFF.

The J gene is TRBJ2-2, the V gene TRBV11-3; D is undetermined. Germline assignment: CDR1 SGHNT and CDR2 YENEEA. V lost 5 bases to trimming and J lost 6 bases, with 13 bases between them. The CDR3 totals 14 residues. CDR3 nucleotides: TGTGCCAGCAGCCCAACTACCGACCCCGGGGAGCTGTTTTTT. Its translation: CASSPTTDPGELFF.

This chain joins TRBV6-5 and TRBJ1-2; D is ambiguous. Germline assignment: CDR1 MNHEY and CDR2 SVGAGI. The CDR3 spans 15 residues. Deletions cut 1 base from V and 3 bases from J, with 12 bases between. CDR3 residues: CASSYLSREDYGYTF. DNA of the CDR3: TGTGCCAGCAGTTACTTATCGAGGGAAGACTATGGCTACACCTTC.

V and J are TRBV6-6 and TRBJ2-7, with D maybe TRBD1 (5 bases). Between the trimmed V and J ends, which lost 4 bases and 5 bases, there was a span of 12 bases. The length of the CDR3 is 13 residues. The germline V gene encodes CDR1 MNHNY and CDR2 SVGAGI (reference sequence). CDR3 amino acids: CASSSTGIHEQYF. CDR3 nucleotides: TGTGCCAGCAGTTCAACAGGTATCCACGAGCAGTACTTC.

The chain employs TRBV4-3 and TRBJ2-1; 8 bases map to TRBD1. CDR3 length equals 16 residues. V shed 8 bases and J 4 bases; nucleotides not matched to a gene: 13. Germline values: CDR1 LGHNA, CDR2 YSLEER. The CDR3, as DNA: TGCGCCAGCGCCCAATTGGGACAGGCCGCATACAATGAGCAGTTCTTC. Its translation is CASAQLGQAAYNEQFF.

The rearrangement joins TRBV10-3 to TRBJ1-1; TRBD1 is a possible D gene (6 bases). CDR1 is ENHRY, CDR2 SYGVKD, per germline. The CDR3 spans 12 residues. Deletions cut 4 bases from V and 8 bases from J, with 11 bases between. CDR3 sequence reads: CAISGDQGEAFF. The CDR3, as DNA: TGTGCCATCAGTGGGGATCAGGGGGAAGCTTTCTTT.

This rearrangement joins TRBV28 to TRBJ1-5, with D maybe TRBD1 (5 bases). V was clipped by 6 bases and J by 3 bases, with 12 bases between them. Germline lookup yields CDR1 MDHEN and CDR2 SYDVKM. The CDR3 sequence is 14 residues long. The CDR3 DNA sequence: TGTGCCAGCAGCGGGGGGGTAGCCAATCAGCCCCAGCATTTT. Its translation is CASSGGVANQPQHF.